Following are 22 T cell receptor beta chains from one sample sequenced in a study of response to subunit inactivated influenza vaccine (dated by TCRdb to 2017 to 2018). Receptor libraries were prepared by RT-PCR. Sequencing was performed on an Illumina HiSeq 2500. The raw public reads went through TCRdb reprocessing: fastp at Q25, MiXCR clone calling, in-frame beta chains kept. CDR3 protein duplicates are merged, each entry listing the most common genes and DNA. The sample table records more than 600,000 distinct CDR3 sequences; 18% of these occur just once. The ten largest clones represent 9.5% to 13% of the sample. This sample comprised PBMCs from blood, obtained more than 4 days after vaccination. The receptors were gathered from a man aged 45 to 65 who received an inactivated influenza vaccine. Donor details come from another sample of the same person, matched by shared clones.

This clonotype was seen a few times. The J gene is TRBJ1-6, the V gene TRBV11-2; no definite D call. V dropped 3 bases and J dropped 7 bases, with 13 bases sitting between them. Germline assignment: CDR1 SGHAT and CDR2 FQNNGV. The CDR3 has 15 residues. The CDR3 DNA follows: TGTGCCAGCAGCTTGGGTGGGGTGAGGAATTCACCCCTCCACTTT. It translates to CASSLGGVRNSPLHF.

This clonotype was detected many times. The J gene is TRBJ2-7, the V gene TRBV6-5; 7 bases match TRBD1. Looked up from germline, CDR1 is MNHEY and CDR2 is SVGAGI. V shed 3 bases and J 1 base; nucleotides not matched to a gene: 9. The CDR3 contains 16 residues. The CDR3 nucleotides read TGTGCCAGCAGTTATTTTAGGACAGGCCCTTCCTACGAGCAGTACTTC. This sequence encodes CASSYFRTGPSYEQYF.

This clonotype was counted only a few times. The V call is TRBV10-3, the J call TRBJ2-3, with a weak D call TRBD2 (6 bases). The CDR3 is made up of 14 amino acids. V was cut by 8 bases and J by 3 bases, with 15 bases left in between. Germline V gives CDR1 ENHRY, CDR2 SYGVKD. The CDR3 spells CAIGPGDGTDTQYF. In nucleotides, the CDR3 is TGTGCCATCGGGCCGGGAGATGGGACAGATACGCAGTATTTT.

The table lists this clonotype with a few counts. The V and J genes are TRBV15 and TRBJ2-3; D is unresolved. V lost 0 bases, J lost 3 bases, and 7 bases lay in between. CDR1 is LNHNV, CDR2 YYDKDF, per germline (reference sequence). The CDR3 is 14 residues long. CDR3 DNA sequence: TGTGCCACCAGCAGAGAGTCCACAACAGATACGCAGTATTTT. Its translation is CATSRESTTDTQYF. The entire variable domain, with the rest obtained from reference TRBV15 and TRBJ2-3, is as follows: DAMVIQNPRYQVTQFGKPVTLSCSQTLNHNVMYWYQQKSSQAPKLLFHYYDKDFNNEADTPDNFQSRRPNTSFCFLDIRSPGLGDTAMYLCATSRESTTDTQYFGPGTRLTVL.

The rearrangement links TRBV10-3 to TRBJ2-7; D not certain. The germline CDR1 and CDR2 sequences are ENHRY and SYGVKD. This CDR3 region has 15 residues. V lost 2 bases and J lost 3, with 14 bases in between. The CDR3 sequence: CAISETLGPFYEQYF. In nucleotides, the CDR3 is TGTGCCATCAGTGAGACCCTCGGGCCTTTCTACGAGCAGTACTTC.

The gene calls are TRBV20-1 and TRBJ1-1; possible D gene TRBD1, 6 bases. The V gene's germline CDR1 is DFQATT and CDR2 SNEGSKA (reference sequence). This CDR3 contains 15 residues. V dropped 8 bases and J dropped 0 bases, with 19 bases sitting between them. CDR3 protein: CSSSGVHTLNTEAFF. For the CDR3, the DNA is TGCAGTAGCTCAGGGGTCCATACCTTGAACACTGAAGCTTTCTTT.

V is TRBV7-2 and J is TRBJ2-5; D gene unclear. The CDR3 consists of 14 residues. Germline assignment: CDR1 SGHTA and CDR2 FQGNSA. Deletions cut 5 bases from V and 2 bases from J, with 12 bases between. CDR3 coding DNA: TGTGCCAGCAGCCGCGGTGGGCCTCAAGAGACCCAGTACTTC. It yields the protein CASSRGGPQETQYF.

This chain joins TRBV20-1 and TRBJ2-5; D perhaps matches TRBD2 (6 bases). Per the germline V gene, CDR1 is DFQATT and CDR2 is SNEGSKA (reference sequence). Trimming removed 3 bases at V and 5 bases at J, with 22 bases between. This CDR3 region has 16 residues. Here the CDR3 DNA reads TGCAGTGCTAGCCAGCTTTTGGGGGGAGAAGGGGAGACCCAGTACTTC. It translates to CSASQLLGGEGETQYF.

V gene TRBV6-5 combines with J gene TRBJ2-1, with 10 bases matching TRBD2. This CDR3 is 15 amino acids long. V was pared by 2 bases and J by 6 bases, with 4 bases of the junction left unmatched. Looked up from germline, CDR1 is MNHEY and CDR2 is SVGAGI. CDR3 sequence (DNA): TGTGCCAGCAGTTACAGCGGGGGGGGTGTCAATGAGCAGTTCTTC. Amino acid sequence: CASSYSGGGVNEQFF.

The chain joins TRBV10-3 to TRBJ2-1; D could derive from TRBD1 or TRBD2 (5 bases each). V was clipped by 9 bases and J by 15 bases, with 18 bases between them. The CDR3 totals 11 residues. In germline, CDR1 is ENHRY, CDR2 SYGVKD. The chain's CDR3 is CAITVGTQWFF. CDR3 in DNA: TGTGCCATTACCGTCGGGACCCAGTGGTTCTTC.

The rearrangement links TRBV7-9 to TRBJ2-7; possibly TRBD1 or TRBD2 for D (6 bases each). CDR1 is SEHNR, CDR2 FQNEAQ, per germline (reference sequence). Trimming took off 5 bases at V and 7 bases at J, with 21 bases between the two ends. The CDR3 spans 15 residues. The CDR3 reads CASSQRAAGVGEQYF. DNA for the CDR3: TGTGCCAGCAGCCAGCGGGCCGCAGGGGTGGGTGAGCAGTACTTC.

This clonotype was recorded a few times. The chain is built from TRBV10-1 and TRBJ2-7; D could derive from TRBD1 or TRBD2 (6 bases each). CDR3 size: 13 residues. The V gene lost 3 bases and the J gene lost 5 bases, with 11 bases spanning the gap. CDR1 is WNHNN, CDR2 SYGVQD, per germline (reference sequence). CDR3 in amino acids: CASSDGGRDEQYF. CDR3 nucleotide sequence: TGCGCCAGCAGTGACGGGGGCAGGGACGAGCAGTACTTC.

This clonotype was seen a handful of times. This chain links TRBV29-1 with TRBJ1-5; 7 nucleotides agree with TRBD1. Trimming took 7 bases from V and 4 from J; bases not matched to a gene: 7. The CDR3 is 13 amino acids. Germline values: CDR1 SQVTM, CDR2 ANQGSEA. CDR3 DNA: TGCAGCGCCCAAGGGACAGAGAATCAGCCCCAGCATTTT. This sequence encodes CSAQGTENQPQHF.

This clonotype was seen more than once but under ten times. The rearrangement uses TRBV12-3 or TRBV12-4 and TRBJ2-3; D unclear. This CDR3 is 13 amino acids long. V was cut by 3 bases and J by 1 base, with 5 bases left in between. For the CDR3, the DNA is TGTGCCAGCAGTTTTAAGCGCACAGATACGCAGTATTTT. Translated: CASSFKRTDTQYF.

The rearrangement joins TRBV7-2 to TRBJ1-4, with unresolved D. Germline V CDR1 and CDR2: SGHTA, FQGNSA. V shed 1 base and J shed 5 bases, with 14 bases lying between them. This CDR3 has 16 residues. CDR3 protein: CASSLVYNSQNEKLFF. As DNA, the CDR3 is TGTGCCAGCAGCTTAGTCTATAACAGCCAAAATGAAAAACTGTTTTTT.

This clonotype was detected a few times. This chain connects TRBV25-1 to TRBJ2-1; the match to TRBD2 covers 10 bases. J lost 0 bases, V lost 1 base, and 9 bases had no gene match. Germline CDR1 MGHDK, CDR2 SYGVNS. The CDR3 covers 19 residues. The CDR3 nucleotides read TGTGCCAGCAGTGAATTTGGGCTAGCGGGGGAAAGCTCCTACAATGAGCAGTTCTTC. This codes for CASSEFGLAGESSYNEQFF.

This clonotype was observed many times. The junction does not match germline at one end; this may be a read error. V usage is TRBV5-1 and J usage is TRBJ1-2, with D possibly matching TRBD1 (6 bases). Germline V gene sequence: CDR1 SGHRS, CDR2 YFSETQ. The CDR3 contains 14 residues. This chain's CDR3 is CASSLEQGGYGYTF. In DNA form, the CDR3 reads TGTGCCAGCAGCTTGGAACAGGGAGGCTATGGCTACACCTTC.

This clonotype showed up just a few times. V and J are TRBV11-1 and TRBJ1-1; 9 nucleotides line up with TRBD1. V lost 4 bases, J lost 5 bases, and 17 bases stayed unmatched. Germline V gene lookup returns CDR1 SGHAT and CDR2 FQDESV (reference sequence). This CDR3 contains 18 residues. CDR3 sequence: CASSSNRITGGVGTEAFF. CDR3 sequence (DNA): TGTGCCAGCAGCTCAAACAGAATTACAGGGGGCGTAGGAACTGAAGCTTTCTTT.

The chain combines TRBV5-1 with TRBJ2-2; D gene ambiguous. This CDR3 is 15 amino acids long. Germline V CDR1 and CDR2: SGHRS, YFSETQ. The ends were cut back, 0 bases at V and 1 base at J, with 7 bases in the middle. CDR3 DNA sequence: TGCGCCAGCAGCTTGGTTGCTCAGAACACCGGGGAGCTGTTTTTT. This encodes CASSLVAQNTGELFF.

This clonotype was seen only a few times. The J gene is TRBJ1-1, the V gene TRBV7-2; 8 nucleotides agree with TRBD1. The germline V gene encodes CDR1 SGHTA and CDR2 FQGNSA. The V segment lost 5 bases and the J segment 4 bases; nucleotides outside the gene matches: 6. The CDR3 extends over 14 amino acids. Here the CDR3 DNA reads TGTGCCAGCAGCACACAGGGGGTCGTCACTGAAGCTTTCTTT. Translation: CASSTQGVVTEAFF.

In this sample, this clonotype turned up many times. V usage is TRBV10-3 and J usage is TRBJ2-7, with D unclear. This CDR3 region has 14 residues. Germline V CDR1 and CDR2: ENHRY, SYGVKD. The V end was cut by 5 bases, the J end by 0 bases, with 11 bases between. CDR3 region: CAISSPGYSYEQYF. The CDR3 coding sequence is TGTGCCATCAGTTCCCCGGGTTACTCCTACGAGCAGTACTTC.

A few counts support this clonotype. The chain recombines TRBV7-6 with TRBJ2-7, with 9 bases fitting TRBD1. Trimming took 2 bases from V and 2 from J; bases not matched to a gene: 7. Germline assignment: CDR1 SGHVS and CDR2 FNYEAQ. The CDR3 runs to 16 residues. The CDR3 here is CASSLLRTGAAYEQYF. CDR3 DNA: TGTGCCAGCAGCTTACTCAGGACAGGGGCCGCCTACGAGCAGTACTTC.